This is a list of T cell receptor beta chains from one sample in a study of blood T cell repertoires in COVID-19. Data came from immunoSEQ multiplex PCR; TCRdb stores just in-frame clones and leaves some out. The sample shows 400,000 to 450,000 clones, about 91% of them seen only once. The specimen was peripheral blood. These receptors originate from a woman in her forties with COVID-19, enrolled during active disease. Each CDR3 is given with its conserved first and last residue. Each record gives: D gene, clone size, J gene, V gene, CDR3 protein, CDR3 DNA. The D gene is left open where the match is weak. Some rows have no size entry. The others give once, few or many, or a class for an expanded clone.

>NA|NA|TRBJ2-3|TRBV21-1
CASSKEGVYTDTQYF
TGTGCCAGCAGCAAAGAGGGGGTCTACACAGATACGCAGTATTTT
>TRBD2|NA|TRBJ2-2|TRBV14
CASSQRLAGGWMNTGELFF
TGTGCCAGCAGCCAACGACTAGCGGGAGGATGGATGAACACCGGGGAGCTGTTTTTT
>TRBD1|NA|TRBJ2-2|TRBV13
CASSSHQTGGNTGELFF
TGTGCCAGCAGCTCGCACCAGACAGGGGGCAACACCGGGGAGCTGTTTTTT
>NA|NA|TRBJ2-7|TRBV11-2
CASSSYSYEQYF
TGTGCCAGCAGCTCCTACTCCTACGAGCAGTACTTC
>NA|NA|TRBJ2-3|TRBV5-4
CASSSWGRRGTSTDTQYF
TGTGCCAGCAGCTCATGGGGGCGCCGGGGCACTAGCACAGATACGCAGTATTTT
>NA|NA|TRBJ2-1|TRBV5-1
CASSLVRDNEQFF
TGCGCCAGCAGCTTGGTTCGGGACAATGAGCAGTTCTTC
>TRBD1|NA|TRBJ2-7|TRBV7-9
CASSFGTDSSYEQYF
TGTGCCAGCAGCTTCGGGACAGATAGCTCCTACGAGCAGTACTTC
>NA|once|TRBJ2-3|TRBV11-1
CASSLAGIFSSTDTQYF
TGTGCCAGCAGCTTAGCCGGGATCTTCTCTAGCACAGATACGCAGTATTTT
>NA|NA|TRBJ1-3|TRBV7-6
CASSLKRGAGNTIYF
TGTGCCAGCAGCTTAAAAAGGGGTGCTGGAAACACCATATATTTT
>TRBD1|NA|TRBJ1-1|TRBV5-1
CASSLGTGAEAFF
TGCGCCAGCAGCTTGGGGACAGGCGCTGAAGCTTTCTTT
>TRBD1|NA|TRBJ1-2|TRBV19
CASSLQGPYGYTF
TGTGCCAGTAGTCTACAGGGGCCCTATGGCTACACCTTC
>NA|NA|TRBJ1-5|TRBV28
CASSRYRDMSNQPQHF
TGTGCCAGCAGTCGATACCGGGACATGTCCAATCAGCCCCAGCATTTT
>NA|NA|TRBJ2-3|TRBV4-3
CASSQGDSASTDTQYF
TGCGCCAGCAGCCAAGGAGACAGCGCTAGCACAGATACGCAGTATTTT
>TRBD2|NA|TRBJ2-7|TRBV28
CASTKHWAGVPYEQYF
TGTGCCAGCACCAAGCACTGGGCGGGAGTACCCTACGAGCAGTACTTC
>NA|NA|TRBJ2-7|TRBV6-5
CASSLGRREYHGQYF
TGTGCCAGCAGTCTGGGAAGACGGGAATACCACGGGCAGTACTTC
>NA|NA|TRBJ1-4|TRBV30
CAWSVPSRNEKLFF
TGTGCCTGGAGTGTACCCAGTCGTAATGAAAAACTGTTTTTT
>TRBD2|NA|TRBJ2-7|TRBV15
CATSRGGGAEEQYF
TGTGCCACCAGCAGAGGCGGGGGGGCGGAGGAGCAGTACTTC
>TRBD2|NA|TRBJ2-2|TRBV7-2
CASSYSGRNTGELFF
TGTGCCAGCAGCTATAGCGGGAGGAACACCGGGGAGCTGTTTTTT
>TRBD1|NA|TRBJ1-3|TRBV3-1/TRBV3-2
CASSQDLRTGRYTIYF
TGTGCCAGCAGCCAAGATCTTAGGACAGGGCGATACACCATATATTTT
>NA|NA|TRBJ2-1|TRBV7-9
CASSLGMTIRRREQFF
TGTGCCAGCAGCTTAGGGATGACTATAAGGCGGCGTGAGCAGTTCTTC
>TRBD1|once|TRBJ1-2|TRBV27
CASSFLPPGTGPSNYGYTF
TGTGCCAGCAGTTTCCTACCCCCCGGGACAGGGCCCTCTAACTATGGCTACACCTTC
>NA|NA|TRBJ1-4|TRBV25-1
CASSDTGATNEKLFF
TGTGCCAGCAGTGATACCGGGGCAACTAATGAAAAACTGTTTTTT
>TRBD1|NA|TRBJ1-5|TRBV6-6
CASGRTGLSNQPQHF
TGTGCCAGCGGTCGGACAGGGTTAAGCAATCAGCCCCAGCATTTT
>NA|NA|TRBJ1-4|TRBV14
CASSREGGALNEKLFF
TGTGCCAGCAGCCGCGAGGGGGGGGCCCTTAATGAAAAACTGTTTTTT
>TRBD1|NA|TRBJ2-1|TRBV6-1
CASSEKGTGTYNEQFF
TGTGCCAGCAGTGAAAAGGGGACAGGGACCTACAATGAGCAGTTCTTC
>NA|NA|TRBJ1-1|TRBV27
CASSLYGGGTEAFF
TGTGCCAGCAGTTTATATGGGGGCGGCACTGAAGCTTTCTTT
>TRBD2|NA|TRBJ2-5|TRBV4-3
CASSQEGAGGETQYF
TGCGCCAGCAGCCAAGAAGGAGCGGGGGGAGAGACCCAGTACTTC
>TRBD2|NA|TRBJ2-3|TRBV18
CASSRGLAGTTDTQYF
TGTGCCAGCTCACGCGGATTAGCGGGGACCACAGATACGCAGTATTTT
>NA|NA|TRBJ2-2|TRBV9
CASSGLARWSSGELFF
TGTGCCAGCAGCGGGCTGGCCAGGTGGTCTTCCGGGGAGCTGTTTTTT
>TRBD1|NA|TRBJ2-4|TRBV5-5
CASSAAGGAWVDIQYF
TGTGCCAGCAGCGCCGCAGGGGGCGCCTGGGTTGACATTCAGTACTTC
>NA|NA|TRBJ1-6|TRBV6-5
CASSYARVDSPLHF
TGTGCCAGCAGTTACGCCAGGGTGGATTCACCCCTCCACTTT
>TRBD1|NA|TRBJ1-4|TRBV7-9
CASSLVQGAFGNEKLFF
TGTGCCAGCAGCTTAGTACAGGGGGCATTCGGTAATGAAAAACTGTTTTTT
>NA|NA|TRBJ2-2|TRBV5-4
CASSLALGDTGELFF
TGTGCCAGCAGCTTGGCACTTGGAGACACCGGGGAGCTGTTTTTT
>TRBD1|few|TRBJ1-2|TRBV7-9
CASSLAAKKTGLYGYTF
TGTGCCAGCAGCTTAGCCGCAAAAAAGACAGGGCTGTATGGCTACACCTTC
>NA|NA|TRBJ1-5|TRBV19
CASSIPNQPQHF
TGTGCCAGTAGTATCCCTAACCAGCCCCAGCATTTT
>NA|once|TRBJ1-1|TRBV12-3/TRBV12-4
CASRYGGGTEAFF
TGTGCCAGCAGATACGGTGGTGGCACTGAAGCTTTCTTT
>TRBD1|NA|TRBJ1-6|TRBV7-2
CASSLEWRDRGLSPLHF
TGTGCCAGCAGCCTAGAGTGGAGGGACAGGGGGCTTTCACCCCTCCACTTT
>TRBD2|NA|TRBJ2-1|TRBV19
CASSMPLGGSGGSYNEQFF
TGTGCCAGTAGTATGCCCTTGGGGGGAAGCGGGGGTTCCTACAATGAGCAGTTCTTC
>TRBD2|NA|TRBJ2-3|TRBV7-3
CASSPTSGTDTQYF
TGTGCCAGCAGCCCGACTAGCGGCACAGATACGCAGTATTTT
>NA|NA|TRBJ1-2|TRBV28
CASSPPQQGSYGYTF
TGTGCCAGCAGTCCTCCCCAACAGGGTTCCTATGGCTACACCTTC
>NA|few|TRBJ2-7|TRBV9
CASSGGRTALGDEQYF
TGTGCCAGCAGTGGGGGAAGGACAGCCCTTGGGGACGAGCAGTACTTC
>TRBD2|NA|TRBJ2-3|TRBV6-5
CASRVLAGGDTQYF
TGTGCCAGCAGAGTACTAGCGGGGGGAGATACGCAGTATTTT